These 21 T cell receptor beta chains came from one sample sequenced in a study of STAT5B mutations in CD4+ large granular lymphocyte leukemia. Data came from immunoSEQ multiplex PCR; TCRdb stores just in-frame clones and leaves some out. The data show about 38,000 clones, 65% to 90% seen once. Sequencing was carried out using CD4+ T cells from blood buffy coats. Receptors originate from a human donor in good health.

This chain connects TRBV6-1 to TRBJ2-7; unclear D gene. Trimming shortened V by 2 bases and J by 3 bases, and 2 bases separated the two germline ends. Germline CDR1 reads MNHNS; CDR2 reads SASEGT. This CDR3 is built from 11 residues. CDR3 in amino acids: CASSESYEQYF. The DNA of the CDR3 is TGTGCCAGCAGTGAAAGCTACGAGCAGTACTTC.

The rearrangement uses TRBV18 and TRBJ1-1; tentatively, D is TRBD1 (5 bases). Germline CDR1 reads KGHSH; CDR2 reads LQKENI. V dropped 4 bases and J dropped 0 bases, with 12 bases sitting between them. This CDR3 region has 15 residues. DNA of the CDR3: TGTGCCAGCTCACTTCAGAGGGGAATGAACACTGAAGCTTTCTTT. Protein sequence: CASSLQRGMNTEAFF.

The genes are TRBV27 and TRBJ2-5; the match to TRBD1 covers 9 bases. The CDR3 is 15 residues long. Germline trimming cut 5 bases from V and 5 bases from J; bases unmatched to any gene: 9. Per the germline V gene, CDR1 is MNHEY and CDR2 is SMNVEV (reference sequence). The CDR3 DNA reads TGTGCCAGCAGTCTTTCGACAGGGGGTGGTGAGACCCAGTACTTC. As protein: CASSLSTGGGETQYF.

V gene TRBV4-3 combines with J gene TRBJ2-1, with 12 bases matching TRBD2. The CDR3 has 15 amino acids. The ends lost 4 bases at V and 7 bases at J; junction bases unmatched: 5. CDR1 LGHNA and CDR2 YSLEER come from the germline V gene. CDR3 in DNA: TGCGCCAGCAGCCTTCTAGCGGGAGGGACAAATGAGCAGTTCTTC. This codes for CASSLLAGGTNEQFF.

V usage is TRBV11-2 and J usage is TRBJ2-1; the match to TRBD2 covers 11 bases. The V and J ends lost 1 base and 3 bases, in that order; junction bases with no gene match: 2. The CDR3 length is 16 residues. CDR1 is SGHAT and CDR2 is FQNNGV in the germline V gene. This chain's CDR3 is CASSLVAGGLYNEQFF. The CDR3 DNA is TGTGCCAGCAGCTTAGTAGCGGGAGGGCTCTACAATGAGCAGTTCTTC.

A note on this clone: An end of the junction does not agree with germline; a read error may underlie this. The V gene is TRBV7-2, the J gene TRBJ2-5; D gene uncertain. The CDR3 is 13 residues long. The germline CDR1 and CDR2 sequences are SGHTA and FQGNSA. CDR3 sequence: CASSLAGRRGSDF. The CDR3 DNA reads as TGTGCCAGCAGCTTAGCGGGAAGAAGAGGCTCAGACTTC.

The chain uses TRBV28 and TRBJ2-7, with 14 bases identical to TRBD2. J gave up 2 bases and V 5 bases, and 17 bases lay outside the gene matches. Germline CDR1 reads MDHEN; CDR2 reads SYDVKM. The CDR3 spans 20 residues. The CDR3 DNA follows: TGTGCCAGCAGTGCCTCCGGGGGAGGACTAGCGGGGGGACTTCCCTACGAGCAGTACTTC. Translation gives CASSASGGGLAGGLPYEQYF.

The rearrangement links TRBV2 to TRBJ1-4; D not resolved. V lost 6 bases, J lost 8 bases, and 16 bases lay in between. Per germline, CDR1 SNHLY and CDR2 FYNNEI. CDR3 length: 14 residues. The CDR3: CASSFDITKEKLFF. The CDR3 nucleotides read TGTGCCAGCAGCTTCGACATTACCAAGGAAAAACTGTTTTTT.

The chain uses TRBV7-8 and TRBJ2-3; tentatively, D is TRBD1 (6 bases). V was pared by 5 bases and J by 5 bases, with 8 bases between. The CDR3 sequence is 12 residues long. Germline V gene sequence: CDR1 SGHVS, CDR2 FQNEAQ. In DNA form, the CDR3 reads TGTGCCAGCAGCATAGGGGGAGATACGCAGTATTTT. It translates to CASSIGGDTQYF.

V usage is TRBV7-3 and J usage is TRBJ1-2; D is ambiguous. This CDR3 is built from 14 residues. Germline V gene lookup returns CDR1 SGHTA and CDR2 FQGTGA. V gave up 2 bases and J gave up 5 bases, with 12 bases separating them. This CDR3 reads CASSLRQTTYGYTF. The CDR3, as DNA: TGTGCCAGCAGCTTACGCCAAACAACTTATGGCTACACCTTC.

J is TRBJ2-1 and V is TRBV10-1; D is uncertain. The CDR3 is 13 residues long. CDR1 is WNHNN, CDR2 SYGVQD, per germline (reference sequence). The germline V and J ends were trimmed by 6 bases and 1 base, with 7 bases remaining between them. CDR3: CASRDNSYNEQFF. CDR3 bases: TGCGCCAGCAGAGACAATTCCTACAATGAGCAGTTCTTC.

The chain has TRBV7-2 and TRBJ2-2, with 7 bases lining up with TRBD1. From germline, CDR1 is SGHTA and CDR2 FQGNSA. This CDR3 spans 16 amino acids. Trimming cost V 3 bases and J 6 bases; bases outside gene matches: 10. The CDR3 DNA follows: TGTGCCAGCAGCTTCGTCAGCCCGCAGGGGGCCGGGGAGCTGTTTTTT. This translates into CASSFVSPQGAGELFF.

This sequence joins TRBV9 and TRBJ2-2, with TRBD1 identical over 9 bases. CDR3 length equals 17 residues. The germline V gene encodes CDR1 SGDLS and CDR2 YYNGEE. The V segment lost 4 bases and the J segment 2 bases; nucleotides outside the gene matches: 9. CDR3 in amino acids: CASSQPLQGANTGELFF. CDR3 nucleotide sequence: TGTGCCAGCAGCCAACCCTTACAGGGGGCAAACACCGGGGAGCTGTTTTTT. The full variable domain, in which reference TRBV9 and TRBJ2-2 provide the parts outside the CDR3, is DSGVTQTPKHLITATGQRVTLRCSPRSGDLSVYWYQQSLDQGLQFLIQYYNGEERAKGNILERFSAQQFPDLHSELNLSSLELGDSALYFCASSQPLQGANTGELFFGEGSRLTVL.

The V and J genes are TRBV5-1 and TRBJ1-3; D remains ambiguous. CDR1 SGHRS and CDR2 YFSETQ come from the germline V gene. Trimming took off 0 bases at V and 4 bases at J, with 11 bases between the two ends. The CDR3 consists of 15 residues. The CDR3 DNA reads TGCGCCAGCAGCTTGGAGTCTTCTGGGGGAAACACCATATATTTT. Its translation is CASSLESSGGNTIYF.

J is TRBJ2-1 and V is TRBV5-1, with D possibly matching TRBD1 (6 bases). The CDR3 sequence is 14 residues long. The V gene lost 2 bases and the J gene lost 4 bases, with 10 bases spanning the gap. Germline assignment: CDR1 SGHRS and CDR2 YFSETQ. Here the CDR3 reads CASSFRGSYNEQFF. CDR3 sequence (DNA): TGCGCCAGCAGCTTCAGGGGTTCATACAATGAGCAGTTCTTC.

This rearrangement joins TRBV7-2 to TRBJ2-7; TRBD1 matches at 11 bases. There are 14 residues in the CDR3. Trimming removed 8 bases from V and 1 base from J; junction bases left unmatched: 4. CDR1 and CDR2 from the germline V gene are SGHTA and FQGNSA. The CDR3 protein is CASGRDRGSYEQYF. The DNA of the CDR3 is TGTGCCAGCGGCCGGGACAGGGGGTCCTACGAGCAGTACTTC.

The chain carries TRBV7-3 and TRBJ2-1, with TRBD1 identical over 11 bases. Germline V lookup: CDR1 SGHTA, CDR2 FQGTGA. CDR3 length: 16 residues. The junction had 2 bases not matched to a gene; V was cut back by 2 bases and J by 2 bases. In DNA form, the CDR3 reads TGTGCCAGCAGCTTATCGGGACAGGGGGCCTACAATGAGCAGTTCTTC. It encodes CASSLSGQGAYNEQFF. Supplemented by reference TRBV7-3 and TRBJ2-1, the full variable domain reads GAGVSQTPSNKVTEKGKYVELRCDPISGHTALYWYRQSLGQGPEFLIYFQGTGAADDSGLPNDRFFAVRPEGSVSTLKIQRTERGDSAVYLCASSLSGQGAYNEQFFGPGTRLTVL.

The chain couples TRBV19 to TRBJ2-2; TRBD1 aligns across 9 bases. The V segment lost 10 bases and the J segment 4 bases; nucleotides outside the gene matches: 7. The CDR3 totals 14 residues. Germline loops: CDR1 LNHDA, CDR2 SQIVND (reference sequence). DNA of the CDR3: TGTGCCACCCGGGACAGGGTGGGCACCGGGGAGCTGTTTTTT. It specifies CATRDRVGTGELFF.

This sequence joins TRBV5-1 and TRBJ2-3; 10 positions agree with TRBD2. Germline trimming cut 4 bases from V and 3 bases from J; bases unmatched to any gene: 5. This CDR3 is 15 amino acids long. The V gene's germline CDR1 is SGHRS and CDR2 YFSETQ. In nucleotides, the CDR3 is TGCGCCAGCAGCACACTAGCGGGGAGTACAGATACGCAGTATTTT. As protein: CASSTLAGSTDTQYF.

This chain connects TRBV27 to TRBJ1-2; D is perhaps TRBD1 (5 bases). In germline, CDR1 is MNHEY, CDR2 SMNVEV (reference sequence). The CDR3 extends over 13 amino acids. V was shortened by 3 bases and J by 6 bases, with 11 bases between the two germline ends. CDR3 sequence: CASSLQGSNGYTF. The CDR3 bases are TGTGCCAGCAGTTTGCAGGGTTCTAATGGCTACACCTTC.

The chain combines TRBV6-5 with TRBJ1-4; TRBD1 matches at 8 bases. The CDR3 is made up of 15 amino acids. V shed 6 bases and J 0 bases; nucleotides not matched to a gene: 3. Germline CDR1 MNHEY, CDR2 SVGAGI. The CDR3 loop reads CASRQQGATNEKLFF. CDR3 coding DNA: TGTGCCAGCAGACAACAGGGGGCAACTAATGAAAAACTGTTTTTT.